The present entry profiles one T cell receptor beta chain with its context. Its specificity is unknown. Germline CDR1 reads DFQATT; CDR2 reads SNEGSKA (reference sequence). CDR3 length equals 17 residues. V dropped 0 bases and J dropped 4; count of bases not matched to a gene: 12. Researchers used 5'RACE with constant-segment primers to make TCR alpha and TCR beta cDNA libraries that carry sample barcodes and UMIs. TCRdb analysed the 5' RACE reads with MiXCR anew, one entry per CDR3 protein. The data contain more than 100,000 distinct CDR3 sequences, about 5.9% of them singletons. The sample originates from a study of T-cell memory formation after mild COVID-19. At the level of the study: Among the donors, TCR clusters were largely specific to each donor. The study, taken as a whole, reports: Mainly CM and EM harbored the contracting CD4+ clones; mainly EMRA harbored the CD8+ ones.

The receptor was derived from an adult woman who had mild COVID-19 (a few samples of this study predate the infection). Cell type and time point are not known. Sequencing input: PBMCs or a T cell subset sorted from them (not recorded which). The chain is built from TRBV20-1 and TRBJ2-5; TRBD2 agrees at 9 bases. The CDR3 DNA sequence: TGCAGTGCTAGAGATCCGGCGGGAGGGAGTATTAGAGAGACCCAGTACTTC. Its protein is CSARDPAGGSIRETQYF.